The clone carrying this TCR beta chain occurred many times. The sample belongs to a study of T-cell reconstitution after alpha-beta-depleted transplantation in children. Unique molecular identifiers were incorporated when the TCRbeta library was constructed. A single record per CDR3 protein comes from TCRdb applying MiXCR to the PCR reads. The table includes roughly 400,000 distinct CDR3 sequences, about a fifth detected once. The CDR3 consists of 15 residues. From germline, CDR1 is LNHNV and CDR2 YYDKDF (reference sequence). V lost 5 bases and J 5 bases, leaving 15 bases between the germline ends. The chain recombines TRBV15 with TRBJ1-4, with D possibly being TRBD1 (5 bases). The sequencing used PBMCs from the stem cell graft donor, collected from the stem cell graft. The sequence derives from a human donor who donated a stem cell graft to a child with acute myeloid leukemia. The CDR3, as DNA: TGTGCCACCAGCCGGACAACGTGGGGGAATGAAAAACTGTTTTTT. Translating it yields CATSRTTWGNEKLFF.